A selection of T cell receptor beta chains follows, all from one sample in a study of OX40 agonist ivuxolimab in advanced cancers. TCRdb's copy holds only in-frame clones and misses some; the assay was immunoSEQ multiplex PCR. The sample lists roughly 67,000 clones, about 82% occurring once. The source was CD4+ or CD8+ T cells sorted from blood, collected in a trial of the OX40 agonist ivuxolimab. Receptors were obtained from an adult with an advanced solid tumor such as melanoma, head and neck, liver or kidney cancer. CDR3s include the opening cysteine and the closing phenylalanine or tryptophan. A D gene is named only where the DNA matches it firmly. Size tells how often a clone was seen (once, few, many) or the class of an expanded clone, and some rows leave it out.

D gene	J gene	V gene	clone size	CDR3 DNA	CDR3 protein
-	TRBJ2-3	TRBV7-2	once	TGTGCCAGCAGATTCCAGGGAGGCATCAGCACAGATACGCAGTATTTT	CASRFQGGISTDTQYF
TRBD1	TRBJ2-7	TRBV28	-	TGTGCCAGCAGCACCCCAAGGTGGGACAGGGGGTTTGGTTTTTCCTCCTACGAGCAGTACTTC	CASSTPRWDRGFGFSSYEQYF
-	TRBJ1-2	TRBV7-2	-	TGTGCCAGCAGCGCGGACAGTTGGAGTGGCTACACCTTC	CASSADSWSGYTF
TRBD2	TRBJ2-6	TRBV5-5	-	TGTGCCAGCAGCTTGGCGGGAGGTGGGGCCAACGTCCTGACTTTC	CASSLAGGGANVLTF
TRBD2	TRBJ2-3	TRBV19	-	TGTGCCAGCGGGGGGGGACCGGATAGCACAGATACGCAGTATTTT	CASGGGPDSTDTQYF
TRBD1	TRBJ1-3	TRBV2	few	TGTGCCAGCAGGGACCAGACAGGGTTACCCACCATATATTTT	CASRDQTGLPTIYF
-	TRBJ1-1	TRBV4-2	-	TGTGCCAGCAGCCAAGATCTATGGGTGGGAGAGAACACTGAAGCTTTCTTT	CASSQDLWVGENTEAFF
TRBD2	TRBJ2-1	TRBV7-2	-	TGTGCCAGCAGCTTAGCCGACCGGACTAGCGGGAGCTACAATGAGCAGTTCTTC	CASSLADRTSGSYNEQFF
TRBD1	TRBJ2-6	TRBV19	-	TGTGCCAGCGGACAGGGACCCTACTCTGGGGCCAACGTCCTGACTTTC	CASGQGPYSGANVLTF
TRBD1	TRBJ1-2	TRBV13	few	TGTGCCAGCAGCTCTAGCGAGGACAGGGACTATGGCTACACCTTC	CASSSSEDRDYGYTF
TRBD2	TRBJ2-1	TRBV5-1	-	TGCGCCAGCAGCCTTTCCGGGACTACTGCCTACAATGAGCAGTTCTTC	CASSLSGTTAYNEQFF
TRBD1	TRBJ2-1	TRBV28	-	TGTGCCAGCAGATTACGGGACAGGGGAGGGAATGAGCAGTTCTTC	CASRLRDRGGNEQFF
-	TRBJ1-1	TRBV6-6	-	TGTGCCAGCACCCCAGTTGACGCTGAAGCTTTCTTT	CASTPVDAEAFF
-	TRBJ2-7	TRBV7-2	-	TGTGCCAGCAGCTCAGGCGGCGGAACCTACGAGCAGTACTTC	CASSSGGGTYEQYF
TRBD1	TRBJ1-3	TRBV7-8	-	TGTGCCAGCAGCTTAACTGGGACAGGGTCTGGAAACACCATATATTTT	CASSLTGTGSGNTIYF
TRBD1	TRBJ2-7	TRBV6-1	-	TGTGCCAGCAGCGAAGGGGGACAGCTATACGAGCAGTACTTC	CASSEGGQLYEQYF
-	TRBJ2-5	TRBV27	-	TGTGCCAGCAGTTTATGGCAGTGGGTCGAGACCCAGTACTTC	CASSLWQWVETQYF
TRBD2	TRBJ2-5	TRBV11-2	-	TGTGCCAGCAGCTCCGGACTAGCGGGAGAGTACTACCAAGAGACCCAGTACTTC	CASSSGLAGEYYQETQYF
-	TRBJ1-1	TRBV4-1	-	TGCGCCAGCAGCCAAGGTAGACAGGACCGAACTGAAGCTTTCTTT	CASSQGRQDRTEAFF
-	TRBJ1-1	TRBV30	-	TGTGCCTGGAGTGGTCAGAAGAACACTGAAGCTTTCTTT	CAWSGQKNTEAFF
-	TRBJ2-2	TRBV2	-	TGTGCCAGCAGTGTGTCCGGGGAGCTGTTTTTT	CASSVSGELFF